This is a list of T cell receptor beta chains from one sample in a study of T cell responses to AZD1222 COVID-19 vaccine. This table comes from immunoSEQ multiplex PCR, and its TCRdb copy is limited to in-frame clones, with some not included. This table has 150,000 or so clones, approximately 90% appearing once. The input for sequencing was peripheral blood, taken after recovery from COVID-19. The receptors were gathered from an adult who had recovered from COVID-19. CDR3s include the opening cysteine and the closing phenylalanine or tryptophan. The D gene is left open where the match is weak. Not all rows give a size; the values are once, few, many and, for expanded clones, a class.

NA,TRBD2,19,TRBJ2-5,TRBV12-5,CASGSHPTGGFGGGETQYF,TGTGCTAGTGGTTCCCACCCCACCGGGGGATTCGGGGGGGGCGAGACCCAGTACTTC
NA,NA,14,TRBJ1-1,TRBV19,CASRMREGYTEAFF,TGTGCCAGCCGAATGAGGGAAGGCTACACTGAAGCTTTCTTT
NA,TRBD1,16,TRBJ2-3,TRBV19,CASSSKGTGDTDTQYF,TGTGCCAGTAGTTCGAAAGGGACAGGGGACACAGATACGCAGTATTTT
NA,NA,12,TRBJ1-5,TRBV9,CAGVRGWQPQHF,TGTGCCGGGGTCAGGGGCTGGCAGCCCCAGCATTTT
once,TRBD1,13,TRBJ1-6,TRBV7-3,CASRETGGSPLHF,TGTGCCAGCCGGGAAACAGGGGGTTCACCCCTCCACTTT
NA,TRBD1,15,TRBJ2-6,TRBV27,CASSLTGPGANVLTF,TGTGCCAGCAGTTTGACAGGGCCTGGGGCCAACGTCCTGACTTTC
NA,NA,13,TRBJ1-6,TRBV27,CASSPTQNSPLHF,TGTGCCAGCAGTCCAACCCAAAATTCACCCCTCCACTTT
NA,NA,13,TRBJ1-2,TRBV19,CASSRGSLYGYTF,TGTGCCAGTAGTCGGGGCAGCCTATATGGCTACACCTTC
NA,NA,14,TRBJ1-3,TRBV7-9,CASTFSTLENTIYF,TGTGCCAGCACCTTTTCAACCCTTGAAAACACCATATATTTT
NA,TRBD1,14,TRBJ1-1,TRBV9,CASSVGVGQGVTFF,TGTGCCAGCAGCGTAGGGGTGGGACAGGGGGTGACTTTCTTT
NA,NA,14,TRBJ2-3,TRBV6-1,CASSELRRPDTQYF,TGTGCCAGCAGTGAACTCCGTCGCCCAGATACGCAGTATTTT
NA,NA,13,TRBJ1-4,TRBV6-5,CASTRIQNEKLFF,TGTGCCAGCACACGGATTCAGAATGAAAAACTGTTTTTT
NA,NA,13,TRBJ2-7,TRBV15,CATSVARVNEQYF,TGTGCCACCAGCGTCGCCAGAGTAAACGAGCAGTACTTC